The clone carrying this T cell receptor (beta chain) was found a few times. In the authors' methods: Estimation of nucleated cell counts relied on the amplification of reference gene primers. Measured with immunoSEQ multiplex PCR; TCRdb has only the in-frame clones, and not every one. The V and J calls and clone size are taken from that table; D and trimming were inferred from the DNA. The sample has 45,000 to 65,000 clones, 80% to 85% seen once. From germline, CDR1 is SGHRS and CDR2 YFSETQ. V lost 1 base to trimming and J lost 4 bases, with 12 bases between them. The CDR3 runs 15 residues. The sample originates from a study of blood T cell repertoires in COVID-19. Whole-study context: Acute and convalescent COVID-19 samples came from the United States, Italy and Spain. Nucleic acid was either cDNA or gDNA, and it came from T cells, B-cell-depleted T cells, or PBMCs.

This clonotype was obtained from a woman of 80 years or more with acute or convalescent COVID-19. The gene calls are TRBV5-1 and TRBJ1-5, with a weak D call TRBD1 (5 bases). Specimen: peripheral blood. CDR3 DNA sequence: TGCGCCAGCAGCTTGCAGGGAACGAGAAATCAGCCCCAGCATTTT. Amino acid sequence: CASSLQGTRNQPQHF.